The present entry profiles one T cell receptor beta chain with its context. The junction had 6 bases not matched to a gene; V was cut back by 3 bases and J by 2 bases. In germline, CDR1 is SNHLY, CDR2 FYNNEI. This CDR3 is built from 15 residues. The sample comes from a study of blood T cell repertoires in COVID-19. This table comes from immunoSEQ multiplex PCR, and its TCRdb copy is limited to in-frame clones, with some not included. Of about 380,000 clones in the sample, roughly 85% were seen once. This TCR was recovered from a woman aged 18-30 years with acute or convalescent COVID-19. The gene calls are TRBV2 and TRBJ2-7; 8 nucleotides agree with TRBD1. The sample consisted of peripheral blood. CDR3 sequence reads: CASSERTGPAYEQYF. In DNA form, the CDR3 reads TGTGCCAGCAGTGAGCGGACAGGGCCAGCCTACGAGCAGTACTTC.